This TCR beta chain was found in a study of blood T cell repertoires in COVID-19. Study details: The cDNA or gDNA used as material had been derived from T cells, B-cell-depleted T cells, or PBMCs.

Germline V lookup: CDR1 SNHLY, CDR2 FYNNEI. This CDR3 comprises 16 residues. V lost 8 bases to trimming and J lost 7 bases, with 26 bases between them. In the source study's methods: Cell counts per sample came from amplifying reference gene primers. This table comes from immunoSEQ multiplex PCR, and its TCRdb copy is limited to in-frame clones, with some not included. V, J and clone size derive from that table, while D and trimming were established from the DNA sequence. The sample includes under 450,000 clones, around 89% of them seen just once. During active infection, Seattle patients enrolled and were then monitored through disease.

The rearrangement joins TRBV2 to TRBJ1-2, with D perhaps matching TRBD1 (6 bases). The sequence came from a woman aged 50 to 65 with COVID-19, enrolled during active disease. Sequencing input: peripheral blood. The DNA for the CDR3 is TGTGCCAGCTCCTCGGGGGGCGGCGCTACTGGGGGTGGCTACACCTTC. Amino acid sequence: CASSSGGGATGGGYTF.